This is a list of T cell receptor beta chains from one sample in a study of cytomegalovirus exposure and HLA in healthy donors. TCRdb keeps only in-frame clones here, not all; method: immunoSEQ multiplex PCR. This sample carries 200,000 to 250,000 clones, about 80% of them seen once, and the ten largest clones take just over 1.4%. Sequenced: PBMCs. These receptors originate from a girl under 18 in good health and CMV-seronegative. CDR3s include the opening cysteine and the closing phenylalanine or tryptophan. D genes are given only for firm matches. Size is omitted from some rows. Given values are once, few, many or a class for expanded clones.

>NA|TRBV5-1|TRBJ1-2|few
TGCGCCAGCAGCTTGTCAGGGATATATGGCTACACCTTC
CASSLSGIYGYTF
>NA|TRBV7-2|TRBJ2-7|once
TGTGCCAGCAGCTTAGGTATAGCCTACTACGAGCAGTACTTC
CASSLGIAYYEQYF
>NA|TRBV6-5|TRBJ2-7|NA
TGTGCCAGCCGGCGACAGCTTTCCTACGAGCAGTACTTC
CASRRQLSYEQYF
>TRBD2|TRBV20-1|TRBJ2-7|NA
TGCAGTCCGGGAGGGGTTGGCGAGCAGTACTTC
CSPGGVGEQYF
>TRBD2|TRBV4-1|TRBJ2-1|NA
TGCGCCAGCAGCCAGGGACTAGCGGGAGGGCCGCGCCATGAGCAGTTCTTC
CASSQGLAGGPRHEQFF
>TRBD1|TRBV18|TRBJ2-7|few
TGTGCCAGCTCACCAGACAGGGGGCGTTTGGACGAGCAGTACTTC
CASSPDRGRLDEQYF
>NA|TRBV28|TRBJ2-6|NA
TGTGCCAGCACCCGGGGTGGGGCCAACGTCCTGACTTTC
CASTRGGANVLTF
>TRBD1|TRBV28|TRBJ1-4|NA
TGTGCCAGCAGTATCCTAACAGGGGCAACTAATGAAAAACTGTTTTTT
CASSILTGATNEKLFF
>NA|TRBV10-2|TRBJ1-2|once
TGCGCCAGCGCACGGGATTCCTATGGCTACACCTTC
CASARDSYGYTF
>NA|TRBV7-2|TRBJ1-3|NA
TGTGCCAGCAGCTTAAGTGGAGGGTTCTCTGGAAACACCATATATTTT
CASSLSGGFSGNTIYF
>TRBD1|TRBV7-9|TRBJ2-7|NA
TGTGCCAGCAGCACTAACGGACAGGGGCCCACCTACGAGCAGTACTTC
CASSTNGQGPTYEQYF
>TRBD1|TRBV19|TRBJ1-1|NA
TGTGCCAGTAGACCTGGGGGGACAGGGGAGTTGGCTGAAGCTTTCTTT
CASRPGGTGELAEAFF
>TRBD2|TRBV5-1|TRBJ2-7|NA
TGCGCCAGCAGGATTGGGGCTAGCGGACCCTACGAGCAGTACTTC
CASRIGASGPYEQYF
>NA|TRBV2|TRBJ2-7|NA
TGTGCCAGCCGGGGGGCTCTATACGAGCAGTACTTC
CASRGALYEQYF
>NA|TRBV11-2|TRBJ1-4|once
TGTGCCAGCAGCTTAGGGAGCAAACTGTTTTTT
CASSLGSKLFF
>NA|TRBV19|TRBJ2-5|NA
TGTGCCAGTAGTTCTAAAGAGACCCAGTACTTC
CASSSKETQYF
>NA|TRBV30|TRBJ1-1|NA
TGTGCCTGGTCCGGCGGGGCGAACACTGAAGCTTTCTTT
CAWSGGANTEAFF
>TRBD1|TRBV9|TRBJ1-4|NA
TGTGCCAGCAGCACCAACAGGGGAACTAATGAAAAACTGTTTTTT
CASSTNRGTNEKLFF
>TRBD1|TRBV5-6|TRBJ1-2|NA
TGTGCCAGCAGCTTCCCACCCGAGACAGGGAGTGAGGGCTACACCTTC
CASSFPPETGSEGYTF
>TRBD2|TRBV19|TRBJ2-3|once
TGTGCCAGTACCGGGACTAGCGGGGAAGATACGCAGTATTTT
CASTGTSGEDTQYF
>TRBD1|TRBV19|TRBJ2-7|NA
TGTGCCAGTAGTATGGGGGACAGGGGGCCCTACGAGCAGTACTTC
CASSMGDRGPYEQYF
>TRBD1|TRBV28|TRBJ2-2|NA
TGTGCCAGCGGGACAGGGAACACCGGGGAGCTGTTTTTT
CASGTGNTGELFF
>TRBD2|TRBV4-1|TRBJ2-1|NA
TGCGCCAGCAGCCTGGGGGGGGGACGGAGGGTTTACAATGAGCAGTTCTTC
CASSLGGGRRVYNEQFF
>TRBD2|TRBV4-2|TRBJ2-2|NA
TGTGCCAGCAGCCAAGACCCGACTAGCGGGGCGAACACCGGGGAGCTGTTTTTT
CASSQDPTSGANTGELFF
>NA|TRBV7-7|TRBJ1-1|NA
TGTGCTAGCAGCTTAGCCCCAGGGTCTGAAGCTTTCTTT
CASSLAPGSEAFF
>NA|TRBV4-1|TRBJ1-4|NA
TGCGCCAGCAGCCCACAGGGTCGTTTCGAAAAACTGTTTTTT
CASSPQGRFEKLFF
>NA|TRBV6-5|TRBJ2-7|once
TGTGCCAGCAGTTACGCTTTTAGTAGGGGTGTCTACGAGCAGTACTTC
CASSYAFSRGVYEQYF
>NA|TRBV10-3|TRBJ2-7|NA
TGTGCCATCAGGGACAGTTCCTACGAGCAGTACTTC
CAIRDSSYEQYF
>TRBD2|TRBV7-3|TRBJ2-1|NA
TGTGCCAGCAGCTTATTACCGCATAGCGGGAGGGACAATGAGCAGTTCTTC
CASSLLPHSGRDNEQFF
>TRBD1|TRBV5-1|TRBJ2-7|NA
TGCGCCAGCAGCTTGGCAGGGGGTATAAGCTACGAGCAGTACTTC
CASSLAGGISYEQYF
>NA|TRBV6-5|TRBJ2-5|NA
TGTGCCAGCAGGCCTAGTTCGGTACGGTCGGAGACCCAGTACTTC
CASRPSSVRSETQYF